This T cell receptor (beta chain) stems from a study of graft-versus-host responses after intestinal transplantation. Study at large: The transplants performed in recipients were multivisceral, liver-intestinal, or isolated intestinal. All recipients were given anti-thymocyte globulin induction, and tacrolimus and steroids were then administered for roughly three years. Findings and limits, study-wide: GvH clones surfaced in recipient marrow, some emerging earlier in ileum or blood. Within allografts, high graft-versus-host to host-versus-graft clonal ratios were seen among patients with graft-donor T cell macrochimerism.

CDR1 SEHNR and CDR2 FQNEAQ come from the germline V gene (reference sequence). V was shortened by 2 bases and J by 8 bases, with 12 bases between the two germline ends. The CDR3 has 13 residues. Method: immunoSEQ multiplex PCR; TCRdb's copy keeps in-frame clones and lacks some. Altogether some 150,000 clones are present, 85% to 95% being singletons, with the ten largest covering 0.19%. As concerns this clone: The antigen is not known.

The chain recombines TRBV7-9 with TRBJ1-2; D is possibly TRBD1 (6 bases). The sequence derives from a human donor who received an intestinal transplant. The specimen was unstimulated CD4+ T cells sorted from spleen or lymph node cells, collected before intestinal transplant. In nucleotides, the CDR3 is TGTGCCAGCAGCTTACACGGGGGCGCCGGCTACACCTTC. It yields the protein CASSLHGGAGYTF. Looking up the rest from reference TRBV7-9 and TRBJ1-2 gives the full variable domain: DTGVSQNPRHKITKRGQNVTFRCDPISEHNRLYWYRQTLGQGPEFLTYFQNEAQLEKSRLLSDRFSAERPKGSFSTLEIQRTEQGDSAMYLCASSLHGGAGYTFGSGTRLTVV.